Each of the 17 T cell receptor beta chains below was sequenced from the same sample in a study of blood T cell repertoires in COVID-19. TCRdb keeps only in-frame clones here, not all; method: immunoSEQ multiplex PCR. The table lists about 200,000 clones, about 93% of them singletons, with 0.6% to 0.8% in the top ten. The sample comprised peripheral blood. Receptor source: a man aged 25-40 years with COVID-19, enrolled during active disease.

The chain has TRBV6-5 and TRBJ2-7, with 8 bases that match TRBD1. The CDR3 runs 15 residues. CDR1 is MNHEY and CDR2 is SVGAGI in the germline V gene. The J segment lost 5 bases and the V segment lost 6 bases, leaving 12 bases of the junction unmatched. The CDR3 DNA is TGTGCCAGCAGCGCTCCGGGACAGGAGAAGAACGAGCAGTACTTC. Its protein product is CASSAPGQEKNEQYF.

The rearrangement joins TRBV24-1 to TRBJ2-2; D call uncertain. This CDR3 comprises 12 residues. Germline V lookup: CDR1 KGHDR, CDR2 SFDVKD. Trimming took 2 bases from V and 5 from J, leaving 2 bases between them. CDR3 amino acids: CATSDSTGELFF. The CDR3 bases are TGTGCCACCAGTGATTCAACCGGGGAGCTGTTTTTT.

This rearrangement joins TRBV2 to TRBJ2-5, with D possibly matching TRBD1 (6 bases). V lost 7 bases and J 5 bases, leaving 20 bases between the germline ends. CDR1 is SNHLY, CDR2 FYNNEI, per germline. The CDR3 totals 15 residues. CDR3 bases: TGTGCCAGCACTGCCCTCCCACAGGGCAGTGAGACCCAGTACTTC. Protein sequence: CASTALPQGSETQYF.

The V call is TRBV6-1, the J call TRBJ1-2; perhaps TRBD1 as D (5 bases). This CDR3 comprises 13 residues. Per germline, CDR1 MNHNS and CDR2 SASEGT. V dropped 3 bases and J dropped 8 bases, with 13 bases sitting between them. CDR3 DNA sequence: TGTGCCAGCAGTGATGTAGGGGTGGGAGGCTACACCTTC. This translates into CASSDVGVGGYTF.

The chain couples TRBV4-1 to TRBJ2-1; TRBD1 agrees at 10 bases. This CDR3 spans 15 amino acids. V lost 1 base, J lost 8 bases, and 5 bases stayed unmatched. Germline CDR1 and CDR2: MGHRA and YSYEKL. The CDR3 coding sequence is TGCGCCAGCAGCCAAGTGGGGACAGGGGTCGATGAGCAGTTCTTC. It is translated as CASSQVGTGVDEQFF.

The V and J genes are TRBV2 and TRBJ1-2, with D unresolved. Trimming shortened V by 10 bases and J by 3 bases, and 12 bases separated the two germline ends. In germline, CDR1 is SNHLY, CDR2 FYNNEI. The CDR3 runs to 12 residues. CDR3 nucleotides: TGTGCCAAAGCGAGGGCAGACTATGGCTACACCTTC. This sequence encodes CAKARADYGYTF.

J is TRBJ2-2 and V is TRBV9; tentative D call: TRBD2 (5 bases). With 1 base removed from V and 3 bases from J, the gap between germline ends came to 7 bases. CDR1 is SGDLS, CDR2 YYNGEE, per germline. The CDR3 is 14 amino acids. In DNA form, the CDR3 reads TGTGCCAGCAGCGTATTCGGGGACACCGGGGAGCTGTTTTTT. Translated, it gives CASSVFGDTGELFF.

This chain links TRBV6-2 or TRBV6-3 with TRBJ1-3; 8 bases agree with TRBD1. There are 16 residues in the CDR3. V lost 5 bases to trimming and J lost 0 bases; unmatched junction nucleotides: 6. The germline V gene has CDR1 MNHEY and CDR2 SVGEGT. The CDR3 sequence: CASSRRTGNSGNTIYF. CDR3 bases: TGTGCCAGCAGTCGCCGGACAGGGAACTCTGGAAACACCATATATTTT.

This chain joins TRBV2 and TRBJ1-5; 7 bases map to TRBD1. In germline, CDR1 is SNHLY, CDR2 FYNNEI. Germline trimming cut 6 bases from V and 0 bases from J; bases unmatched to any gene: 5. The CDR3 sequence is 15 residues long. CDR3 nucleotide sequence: TGTGCCAGCAGGGGGACAGACAATAGCAATCAGCCCCAGCATTTT. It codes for CASRGTDNSNQPQHF.

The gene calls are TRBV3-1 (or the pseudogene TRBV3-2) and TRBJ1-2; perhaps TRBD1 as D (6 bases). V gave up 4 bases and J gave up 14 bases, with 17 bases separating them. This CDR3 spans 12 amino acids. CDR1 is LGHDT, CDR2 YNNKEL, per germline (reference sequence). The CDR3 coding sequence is TGTGCCAGCAGCCCCCAGGGGCCAGGGGTGACCTTC. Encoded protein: CASSPQGPGVTF.

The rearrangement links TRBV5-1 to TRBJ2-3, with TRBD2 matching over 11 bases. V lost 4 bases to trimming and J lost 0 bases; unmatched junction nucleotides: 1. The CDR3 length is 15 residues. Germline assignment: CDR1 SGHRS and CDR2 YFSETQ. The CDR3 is CASSRTSGSTDTQYF. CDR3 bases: TGCGCCAGCAGCCGGACTAGCGGGAGCACAGATACGCAGTATTTT.

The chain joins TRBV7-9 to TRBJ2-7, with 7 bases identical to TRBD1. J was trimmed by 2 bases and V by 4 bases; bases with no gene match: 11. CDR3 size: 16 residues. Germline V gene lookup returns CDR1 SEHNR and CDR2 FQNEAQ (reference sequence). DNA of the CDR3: TGTGCCAGCAGCTCATACCGGGACAGATTCACCTACGAGCAGTACTTC. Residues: CASSSYRDRFTYEQYF.

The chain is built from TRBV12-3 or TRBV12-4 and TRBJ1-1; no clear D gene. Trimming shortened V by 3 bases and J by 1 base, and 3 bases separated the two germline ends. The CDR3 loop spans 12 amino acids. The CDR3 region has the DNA TGTGCCAGCAGTTTCAGGAACACTGAAGCTTTCTTT. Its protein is CASSFRNTEAFF.

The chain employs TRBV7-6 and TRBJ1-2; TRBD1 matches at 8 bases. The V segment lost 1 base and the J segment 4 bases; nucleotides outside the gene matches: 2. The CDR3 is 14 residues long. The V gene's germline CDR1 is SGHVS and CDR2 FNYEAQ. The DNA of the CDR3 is TGTGCCAGCAGCTTAGGGACAGGGACCTATGGCTACACCTTC. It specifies CASSLGTGTYGYTF.

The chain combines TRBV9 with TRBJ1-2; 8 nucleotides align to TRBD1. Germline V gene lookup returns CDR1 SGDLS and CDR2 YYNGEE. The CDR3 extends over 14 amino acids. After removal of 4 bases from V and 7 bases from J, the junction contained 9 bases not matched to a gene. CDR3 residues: CASSPRDRKIGYTF. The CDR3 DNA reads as TGTGCCAGCAGCCCCAGGGACAGGAAGATTGGCTACACCTTC.

The CDR3: CATTWRRVRLTNYGYTF. The DNA for the CDR3 is TGTGCCACCACTTGGAGACGGGTAAGACTCACTAACTATGGCTACACCTTC. V and J are TRBV10-3 and TRBJ1-2; no clear D gene. Trimming shortened V by 10 bases and J by 0 bases, and 24 bases separated the two germline ends. The CDR3 sequence is 17 residues long. CDR1 is ENHRY, CDR2 SYGVKD, per germline.

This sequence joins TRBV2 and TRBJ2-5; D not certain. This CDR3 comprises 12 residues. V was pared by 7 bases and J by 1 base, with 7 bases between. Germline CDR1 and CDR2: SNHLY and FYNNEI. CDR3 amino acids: CASTAVQETQYF. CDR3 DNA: TGTGCCAGCACCGCAGTCCAAGAGACCCAGTACTTC.